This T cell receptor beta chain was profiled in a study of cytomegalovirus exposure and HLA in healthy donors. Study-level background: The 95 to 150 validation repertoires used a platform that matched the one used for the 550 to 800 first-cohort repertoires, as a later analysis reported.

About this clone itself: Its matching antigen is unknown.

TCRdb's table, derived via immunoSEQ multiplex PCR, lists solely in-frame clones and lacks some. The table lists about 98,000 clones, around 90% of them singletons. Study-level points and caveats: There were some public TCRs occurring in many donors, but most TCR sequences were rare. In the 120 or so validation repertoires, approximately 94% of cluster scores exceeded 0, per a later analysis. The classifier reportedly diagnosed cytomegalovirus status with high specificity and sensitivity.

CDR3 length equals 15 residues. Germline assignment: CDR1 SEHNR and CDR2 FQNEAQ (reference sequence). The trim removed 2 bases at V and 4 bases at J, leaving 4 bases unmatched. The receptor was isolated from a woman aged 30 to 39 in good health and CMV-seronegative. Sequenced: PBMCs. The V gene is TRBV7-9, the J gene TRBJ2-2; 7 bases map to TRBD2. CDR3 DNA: TGTGCCAGCAGCTTACGGGGGGTCCCCACCGGGGAGCTGTTTTTT. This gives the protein CASSLRGVPTGELFF.